Listed here are 15 T cell receptor beta chains from one sample, sequenced in a study of T cells in Graves' hyperthyroidism and ophthalmopathy. Using RNA transcripts as the source, TCR beta CDR3 regions were amplified. First-round RT-PCR of the TCR CDR3 relied on the HTBI primer set. MiXCR, run by TCRdb on the multiplex PCR reads, gives a single entry per CDR3 protein. The sample includes under 350,000 distinct CDR3 sequences, around a quarter of them seen just once. The specimen sequenced was blood. The receptors derive from a man in his forties with Graves' hyperthyroidism that later progressed to Graves' ophthalmopathy.

This clonotype was found many times. In DNA, the CDR3 is TGTGCCAGCAGCTCAGGGATTTATAGCAATCAGCCCCAGCATTTT. Translated, it gives CASSSGIYSNQPQHF. The rearrangement links TRBV7-9 to TRBJ1-5; the D gene is possibly TRBD1 (5 bases). The ends were cut back, 4 bases at V and 0 bases at J, with 10 bases in the middle. The CDR3 is 15 residues long. Germline V gene sequence: CDR1 SEHNR, CDR2 FQNEAQ (reference sequence). The whole variable domain, remainder taken from reference TRBV7-9 and TRBJ1-5, is DTGVSQNPRHKITKRGQNVTFRCDPISEHNRLYWYRQTLGQGPEFLTYFQNEAQLEKSRLLSDRFSAERPKGSFSTLEIQRTEQGDSAMYLCASSSGIYSNQPQHFGDGTRLSIL.

This clonotype was seen just once. The chain combines TRBV20-1 with TRBJ2-7, with a weak D call TRBD2 (5 bases). V shed 2 bases and J shed 0 bases, with 11 bases lying between them. Germline-derived CDR1 and CDR2 are DFQATT and SNEGSKA (reference sequence). The CDR3 has 14 amino acids. The chain's CDR3 is CSARFPGSSYEQYF. Written as DNA, the CDR3 is TGCAGTGCTAGATTCCCGGGGAGCTCCTACGAGCAGTACTTC.

The chain carries TRBV20-1 and TRBJ2-7; 10 bases agree with TRBD2. Germline lookup yields CDR1 DFQATT and CDR2 SNEGSKA (reference sequence). This CDR3 spans 13 amino acids. Unmatched junction bases numbered 4, after V lost 4 bases and J lost 4 bases. CDR3 nucleotides: TGCAGTGCTATCGGGACTAGCGTGTACGAGCAGTACTTC. This encodes CSAIGTSVYEQYF.

This clonotype was found many times. The rearrangement uses TRBV27 and TRBJ2-5, with a possible D match to TRBD2 (5 bases). V lost 3 bases, J lost 1 base, and 15 bases lay in between. The CDR3 covers 16 residues. Germline V gives CDR1 MNHEY, CDR2 SMNVEV (reference sequence). The CDR3 is CASSFRRPRIQETQYF. CDR3 nucleotides: TGTGCCAGCAGTTTCCGGAGGCCTCGGATCCAAGAGACCCAGTACTTC.

This clonotype occurred many times. This chain joins TRBV11-3 and TRBJ2-5; 7 positions match TRBD1. The V gene end was trimmed by 5 bases and the J gene end by 5 bases; junction bases not matched to a gene: 8. Per the germline V gene, CDR1 is SGHNT and CDR2 is YENEEA. The CDR3 runs to 14 residues. In DNA form, the CDR3 reads TGTGCCAGCAGCCTGAGACAGGGTCAGGAGACCCAGTACTTC. Its translation is CASSLRQGQETQYF.

This clonotype occurred many times. The rearrangement uses TRBV19 and TRBJ1-5; D gene unclear. Looked up from germline, CDR1 is LNHDA and CDR2 is SQIVND (reference sequence). This CDR3 contains 19 residues. Trimming pared 0 bases from V and 2 bases from J, leaving 20 bases between. The DNA of the CDR3 is TGTGCCAGTAGTATAGATCTGAGTGGGCAGGCCGGGGGCAATCAGCCCCAGCATTTT. Protein: CASSIDLSGQAGGNQPQHF.

Remarks on this clonotype: Possible read error: a much larger clone is one base away. V and J are TRBV15 and TRBJ2-5; D not certain. In germline, CDR1 is LNHNV, CDR2 YYDKDF (reference sequence). The CDR3 loop spans 13 amino acids. The CDR3: CATRLIDQETLYF. For the CDR3, the DNA is TGTGCCACACGGTTGATCGACCAAGAGACCCTGTACTTC.

The sample holds many counts of this clonotype. The V gene is TRBV19, the J gene TRBJ1-5, with a possible D match to TRBD1 (5 bases). V lost 10 bases to trimming and J lost 4 bases, with 23 bases between them. The germline gives CDR1 LNHDA, CDR2 SQIVND (reference sequence). The CDR3 sequence is 16 residues long. The CDR3 DNA reads TGTGCCACCTCAATCGGGGGGACGGGAGGGAATCAGCCCCAGCATTTT. It translates to CATSIGGTGGNQPQHF.

In this sample, this clonotype turned up many times. The chain recombines TRBV7-6 with TRBJ1-5; no firm D call. Germline CDR1 is SGHVS and CDR2 is FNYEAQ. The CDR3 length is 13 residues. V was trimmed by 5 bases and J by 7 bases, leaving 12 bases between them. Here the CDR3 reads CASSPSHRQPQHF. DNA of the CDR3: TGTGCCAGCAGCCCCTCACACCGACAGCCCCAGCATTTT.

The table lists this clonotype with many counts. V usage is TRBV11-3 and J usage is TRBJ2-5; weak D call: TRBD1 (5 bases). This CDR3 is built from 12 residues. In germline, CDR1 is SGHNT, CDR2 YENEEA. Trimming stripped 6 bases from V and 5 bases from J, with 10 bases between. The CDR3 nucleotides are TGTGCCAGCAGAAGAAGGGGTGAGACCCAGTACTTC. Protein sequence: CASRRRGETQYF.

The table lists this clonotype with many counts. The chain combines TRBV5-1 with TRBJ2-2; possibly TRBD1 for D (6 bases). This CDR3 spans 13 amino acids. V lost 2 bases to trimming and J lost 7 bases, with 9 bases between them. Per the germline V gene, CDR1 is SGHRS and CDR2 is YFSETQ. This CDR3 reads CASSLQGIGELFF. In nucleotides, the CDR3 is TGCGCCAGCAGCTTACAGGGTATCGGGGAGCTGTTTTTT.

This clonotype has ten or more counts. This CDR3 reads CASSKLGGSNTEAFF. The CDR3 coding sequence is TGCGCCAGCAGCAAACTAGGGGGGTCCAACACTGAAGCTTTCTTT. The V call is TRBV5-1, the J call TRBJ1-1, with D perhaps TRBD1 (6 bases). The length of the CDR3 is 15 residues. Between the trimmed V and J ends, which lost 4 bases and 2 bases, there was a span of 15 bases. From germline, CDR1 is SGHRS and CDR2 YFSETQ.

This clonotype occurred many times. This chain joins TRBV5-4 and TRBJ2-2; the D is unclear. This CDR3 is built from 16 residues. Germline values: CDR1 SGHNT, CDR2 YYREEE (reference sequence). Deletions cut 4 bases from V and 0 bases from J, with 13 bases between. Written as DNA, the CDR3 is TGTGCCAGCAGCGCCAGGCGCGGAGCGAACACCGGGGAGCTGTTTTTT. It yields the protein CASSARRGANTGELFF.

This clonotype was seen at least ten times. The V call is TRBV11-2, the J call TRBJ2-5; 7 positions match TRBD2. Trimming at V came to 5 bases and at J to 5 bases, leaving 11 bases not matched to a gene. CDR3 length: 15 amino acids. Germline CDR1 and CDR2: SGHAT and FQNNGV. The CDR3 reads CASSTRAGTSETQYF. The CDR3 DNA follows: TGTGCCAGCAGCACCCGAGCGGGAACGTCGGAGACCCAGTACTTC.

This clonotype was seen ten or more times. The genes are TRBV7-8 and TRBJ1-1; 9 bases agree with TRBD1. This CDR3 comprises 15 residues. Per the germline V gene, CDR1 is SGHVS and CDR2 is FQNEAQ. With V trimmed by 7 bases and J by 1 base, 7 bases remained unmatched. The CDR3: CASTRGQGENTEAFF. As DNA, the CDR3 is TGTGCCAGCACCCGGGGACAGGGAGAGAACACTGAAGCTTTCTTT.